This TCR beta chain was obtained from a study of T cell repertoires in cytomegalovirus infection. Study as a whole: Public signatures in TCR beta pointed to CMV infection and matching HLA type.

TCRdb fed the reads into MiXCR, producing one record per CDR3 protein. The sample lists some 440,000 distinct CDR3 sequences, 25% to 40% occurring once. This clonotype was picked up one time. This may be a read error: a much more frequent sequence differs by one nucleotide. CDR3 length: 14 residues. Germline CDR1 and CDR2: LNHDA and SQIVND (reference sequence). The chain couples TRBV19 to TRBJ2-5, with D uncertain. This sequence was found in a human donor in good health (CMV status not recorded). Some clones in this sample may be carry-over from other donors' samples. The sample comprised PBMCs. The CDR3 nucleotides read TGTGCCATTAGTACCTCAATGGGTCAAGAGACCCAGTACTTC. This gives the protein CAISTSMGQETQYF. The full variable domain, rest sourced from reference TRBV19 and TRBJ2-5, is DGGITQSPKYLFRKEGQNVTLSCEQNLNHDAMYWYRQDPGQGLRLIYYSQIVNDFQKGDIAEGYSVSREKKESFPLTVTSAQKNPTAFYLCAISTSMGQETQYFGPGTRLLVL.